The TCR beta chain described here comes from a study of T cells in tuberculosis. The study's findings and limits: Active tuberculosis TCR-alpha repertoires lay closer to GMM-specific TCRs than IGRA-negative controls, suggesting clonal expansion.

As to time point: new active TB diagnosis, blood taken before or within 7 days of starting treatment. As for this clone: Antigen: not known.

The method was immunoSEQ multiplex PCR; TCRdb's version includes in-frame clones alone and lacks a portion of them. The sample lists around 49,000 clones; 90% to 95% were seen once. Germline V gene data show CDR1 as GTSNPN and CDR2 as SVGIG (reference sequence). The CDR3 is 12 amino acids. V was clipped by 1 base and J by 3 bases, with 7 bases between them. The chain combines TRBV30 with TRBJ2-7; D call uncertain. The clonotype originates from an adult with tuberculosis. The source was PBMCs, collected at tuberculosis diagnosis. CDR3: CAWSGRSYEQYF. DNA for the CDR3: TGTGCCTGGAGTGGCAGAAGCTACGAGCAGTACTTC.